This T cell receptor (beta chain) originates from a study of early T cells in non-severe SARS-CoV-2 infection. Unique molecular identifiers were attached to individual cDNA molecules. Using its own MiXCR run on the 5' RACE reads, TCRdb lists one record per CDR3 protein. The profile covers almost 30,000 distinct CDR3 sequences, with more than 4.5% appearing a single time and 10% to 13% taken by the ten largest. This clonotype was found many times. Its target is not known. Study conclusions and caveats: Private and CD4 specificities were missed by VDJdb matching, which favored anti-spike CD8 responses.

This CDR3 contains 15 residues. V was shortened by 1 base and J by 3 bases, with 9 bases between the two germline ends. Germline values: CDR1 SNHLY, CDR2 FYNNEI. The sequence derives from an adult who was a healthcare worker with PCR-confirmed SARS-CoV-2 infection or an uninfected control (not recorded which). The sample taken for sequencing was whole blood. The chain employs TRBV2 and TRBJ1-4, with D uncertain. CDR3 bases: TGTGCCAGCAGTGAAGACCGTAGACCTAATGAAAAACTGTTTTTT. Protein: CASSEDRRPNEKLFF.